Below are 27 T cell receptor beta chains sequenced from a single sample in a study of T cell responses to AZD1222 COVID-19 vaccine. The data were produced by immunoSEQ multiplex PCR, yet TCRdb's version contains in-frame clones alone and is incomplete. The data contain 150,000 to 200,000 clones, around 90% of them singletons. Sequencing used peripheral blood, obtained on day 0 of AZD1222 vaccination. These receptors were taken from an adult in good health.

The rearrangement joins TRBV19 to TRBJ2-5, with D tentatively TRBD1 (5 bases). Germline-derived CDR1 and CDR2 are LNHDA and SQIVND (reference sequence). V was clipped by 4 bases and J by 4 bases, with 16 bases between them. This CDR3 is built from 15 residues. CDR3 protein: CASSKTDILRETQYF. The CDR3 DNA reads as TGTGCCAGTAGTAAGACAGATATACTGAGAGAGACCCAGTACTTC.

The chain links TRBV2 to TRBJ2-5; TRBD2 matches 14 bases. V lost 6 bases and J lost 5; bases outside the gene matches: 8. Germline lookup yields CDR1 SNHLY and CDR2 FYNNEI. This CDR3 is 16 amino acids long. The CDR3 protein is CASRGTSGSQSETQYF. The CDR3 bases are TGTGCCAGCAGGGGGACTAGCGGGAGCCAGTCGGAGACCCAGTACTTC.

J is TRBJ1-4 and V is TRBV28, with unresolved D. Germline assignment: CDR1 MDHEN and CDR2 SYDVKM. The CDR3 spans 12 residues. Trimming stripped 5 bases from V and 5 bases from J, with 6 bases between. The chain's CDR3 is CASSQINEKLFF. CDR3 bases: TGTGCCAGCAGTCAAATAAATGAAAAACTGTTTTTT.

Turning to this clone: Mismatch with germline at one junction end may stem from a read error. The CDR3 here is CASSAGTVYTEQFF. Written as DNA, the CDR3 is TGTGCCAGCAGCGCGGGGACTGTTTACACTGAGCAGTTCTTC. The V and J genes are TRBV9 and TRBJ2-1; D is perhaps TRBD2 (6 bases). This CDR3 comprises 14 residues. CDR1 SGDLS and CDR2 YYNGEE come from the germline V gene. Full variable domain (remainder filled in from reference TRBV9 and TRBJ2-1): DSGVTQTPKHLITATGQRVTLRCSPRSGDLSVYWYQQSLDQGLQFLIQYYNGEERAKGNILERFSAQQFPDLHSELNLSSLELGDSALYFCASSAGTVYTEQFFGPGTRLTVL.

The rearrangement joins TRBV5-1 to TRBJ2-1; 7 nucleotides agree with TRBD2. The CDR3 loop spans 16 amino acids. With V trimmed by 2 bases and J by 6 bases, 11 bases remained unmatched. Germline lookup yields CDR1 SGHRS and CDR2 YFSETQ. The DNA for the CDR3 is TGCGCCAGCAGCTTTAGTCGGAGGGCGGGGGTCAATGAGCAGTTCTTC. It codes for CASSFSRRAGVNEQFF.

The chain carries TRBV30 and TRBJ1-5; the match to TRBD1 covers 8 bases. Germline V gene data show CDR1 as GTSNPN and CDR2 as SVGIG (reference sequence). The CDR3 extends over 17 amino acids. V shed 2 bases and J 1 base; nucleotides not matched to a gene: 10. The CDR3 spells CAWSSDRGPRSNQPQHF. As DNA, the CDR3 is TGTGCCTGGAGTTCTGACAGGGGTCCACGAAGCAATCAGCCCCAGCATTTT.

The gene calls are TRBV19 and TRBJ2-7; tentatively, D is TRBD1 (5 bases). Germline lookup yields CDR1 LNHDA and CDR2 SQIVND (reference sequence). This CDR3 is built from 14 residues. V lost 5 bases, J lost 3 bases, and 14 bases lay in between. CDR3 coding DNA: TGTGCCAGTAGTTCGTGGACGGACAACTACGAGCAGTACTTC. This translates into CASSSWTDNYEQYF.

This chain joins TRBV10-3 and TRBJ2-6; tentatively, D is TRBD1 or TRBD2 (5 bases each). Trimming stripped 8 bases from V and 4 bases from J, with 15 bases between. The CDR3 is 15 amino acids. Germline CDR1 ENHRY, CDR2 SYGVKD. Here the CDR3 DNA reads TGTGCCATCGGGGGTCAGGGCTCCGGGGCCAACGTCCTGACTTTC. Its translation is CAIGGQGSGANVLTF.

The chain has TRBV7-2 and TRBJ2-1, with a possible D match to TRBD2 (5 bases). V gave up 5 bases and J gave up 2 bases, with 13 bases separating them. This CDR3 contains 15 residues. Germline CDR1 and CDR2: SGHTA and FQGNSA. CDR3 DNA sequence: TGTGCCAGCAGCCTAAGCCTGCGGGCCTACAATGAGCAGTTCTTC. It specifies CASSLSLRAYNEQFF.

The chain has TRBV29-1 and TRBJ2-7; D gene ambiguous. The CDR3 is 11 residues long. The germline V gene has CDR1 SQVTM and CDR2 ANQGSEA. Trimming shortened V by 4 bases and J by 1 base, and 5 bases separated the two germline ends. This CDR3 is CSVVRSYEQYF. The CDR3 nucleotides read TGCAGCGTTGTCAGGTCCTACGAGCAGTACTTC.

This chain joins TRBV5-1 and TRBJ2-7, with 7 bases that match TRBD1. CDR1 and CDR2 (germline): SGHRS, YFSETQ. The CDR3 length is 11 residues. Losses at the gene ends were 7 bases for V and 7 bases for J; bases not matched to a gene: 5. CDR3 in amino acids: CASGRDREQYF. The CDR3 nucleotides read TGCGCCAGCGGTCGGGACAGAGAGCAGTACTTC. The complete variable domain, with remaining parts taken from reference TRBV5-1 and TRBJ2-7, reads KAGVTQTPRYLIKTRGQQVTLSCSPISGHRSVSWYQQTPGQGLQFLFEYFSETQRNKGNFPGRFSGRQFSNSRSEMNVSTLELGDSALYLCASGRDREQYFGPGTRLTVT.

The chain employs TRBV11-3 and TRBJ1-1; D is possibly TRBD1 (5 bases). Trimming removed 5 bases at V and 4 bases at J, with 14 bases between. The CDR3 has 14 amino acids. Germline V lookup: CDR1 SGHNT, CDR2 YENEEA. The CDR3 protein is CASSPGPQGTEAFF. The CDR3, as DNA: TGTGCCAGCAGCCCTGGTCCCCAGGGCACTGAAGCTTTCTTT.

The rearrangement joins TRBV2 to TRBJ1-2, with D maybe TRBD1 (6 bases). Trimming stripped 11 bases from V and 2 bases from J, with 15 bases between. Germline assignment: CDR1 SNHLY and CDR2 FYNNEI. The CDR3 length is 13 residues. The CDR3 loop reads CAPQRGANYGYTF. The CDR3 nucleotides are TGTGCCCCCCAGCGGGGGGCCAACTATGGCTACACCTTC.

The chain joins TRBV3-1 (or the pseudogene TRBV3-2) to TRBJ1-4, with D maybe TRBD1 (5 bases). The CDR3 is 15 residues long. In germline, CDR1 is LGHDT, CDR2 YNNKEL (reference sequence). V gave up 3 bases and J gave up 8 bases, with 16 bases separating them. The CDR3: CASSQRRGIGEKLFF. CDR3 coding DNA: TGTGCCAGCAGCCAGCGTAGGGGTATCGGAGAAAAACTGTTTTTT.

The chain joins TRBV5-1 to TRBJ1-1, with D perhaps TRBD1 (5 bases). CDR1 SGHRS and CDR2 YFSETQ come from the germline V gene. Between the trimmed V and J ends, which lost 6 bases and 5 bases, there was a span of 14 bases. The CDR3 contains 13 residues. The CDR3, as DNA: TGCGCCAGCACCAATATAGGGGAAACTGAAGCTTTCTTT. Its translation: CASTNIGETEAFF.

This chain uses TRBV30 with TRBJ1-4; D is uncertain. The CDR3 runs to 13 residues. Germline V lookup: CDR1 GTSNPN, CDR2 SVGIG (reference sequence). Between the trimmed V and J ends, which lost 5 bases and 0 bases, there was a span of 7 bases. The CDR3 region has the DNA TGTGCCTGGGACGGCGCAACTAATGAAAAACTGTTTTTT. It codes for CAWDGATNEKLFF.

This clone was seen a handful of times. The V and J genes are TRBV3-1 (or the pseudogene TRBV3-2) and TRBJ2-7, with D unclear. The CDR3 has 13 residues. V shed 4 bases and J shed 7 bases, with 14 bases lying between them. CDR1 is LGHDT, CDR2 YNNKEL, per germline (reference sequence). The chain's CDR3 is CASSLPTGREQYF. The CDR3 DNA reads TGTGCCAGCAGCCTTCCGACGGGTCGGGAGCAGTACTTC.

The genes are TRBV21-1 and TRBJ2-3. TRBV21-1 is an annotated pseudogene. The CDR3 extends over 16 amino acids. CDR3 sequence: CASSIGALGNPDTQYF. For the CDR3, the DNA is TGTGCCAGCAGCATCGGGGCTCTAGGTAACCCAGATACGCAGTATTTT.

CDR3 region: CASSDRGQNYGYTF. CDR3 coding DNA: TGTGCCAGCAGTGACCGTGGACAGAACTATGGCTACACCTTC. This rearrangement joins TRBV6-1 to TRBJ1-2, with a tentative D call TRBD1 (6 bases). Between the trimmed V and J ends, which lost 3 bases and 2 bases, there was a span of 10 bases. Germline lookup yields CDR1 MNHNS and CDR2 SASEGT. The CDR3 runs to 14 residues.

This rearrangement joins TRBV11-3 to TRBJ2-3, with D unclear. CDR3 size: 14 residues. Trimming stripped 1 base from V and 4 bases from J, with 9 bases between. The germline gives CDR1 SGHNT, CDR2 YENEEA. For the CDR3, the DNA is TGTGCCAGCAGCTTAGTTGGGGTCTCAGATACGCAGTATTTT. Encoded protein: CASSLVGVSDTQYF.

The rearrangement uses TRBV11-2 and TRBJ2-3; D possibly corresponds to TRBD1 (5 bases). Germline assignment: CDR1 SGHAT and CDR2 FQNNGV. The CDR3 spans 13 residues. V lost 3 bases and J lost 2, with 6 bases in between. The CDR3, as DNA: TGTGCCAGCAGCTTTGGGGCCACAGATACGCAGTATTTT. Translated, it gives CASSFGATDTQYF.

The chain has TRBV28 and TRBJ2-2; D may be TRBD2 (6 bases). V dropped 5 bases and J dropped 1 base, with 11 bases sitting between them. Germline CDR1 MDHEN, CDR2 SYDVKM. This CDR3 has 15 amino acids. This chain's CDR3 is CASSPPSENTGELFF. CDR3 bases: TGTGCCAGCAGTCCCCCTAGCGAGAACACCGGGGAGCTGTTTTTT.

The chain joins TRBV3-1 (or the pseudogene TRBV3-2) to TRBJ2-5, with 9 bases aligning to TRBD2. V gave up 4 bases and J gave up 4 bases; unmatched junction bases: 1. CDR3 size: 13 residues. Germline lookup yields CDR1 LGHDT and CDR2 YNNKEL (reference sequence). The CDR3: CASSLLAGETQYF. The CDR3 bases are TGTGCCAGCAGCCTACTAGCGGGAGAGACCCAGTACTTC.

The rearrangement uses TRBV28 and TRBJ1-5; D gene uncertain. CDR1 and CDR2 (germline): MDHEN, SYDVKM. Trimming shortened V by 6 bases and J by 3 bases, and 12 bases separated the two germline ends. The CDR3 runs to 14 residues. The CDR3 spells CASSIRGYNQPQHF. The CDR3 DNA is TGTGCCAGCAGCATTCGCGGGTACAATCAGCCCCAGCATTTT.

This chain connects TRBV19 to TRBJ1-2, with unresolved D. The germline gives CDR1 LNHDA, CDR2 SQIVND (reference sequence). The CDR3 runs to 13 residues. The germline V and J ends were trimmed by 2 bases and 2 bases, with 6 bases remaining between them. The CDR3 nucleotides read TGTGCCAGTAGTATATCACAGAACTATGGCTACACCTTC. Translation: CASSISQNYGYTF.

This clone has only one observation. The V and J genes are TRBV11-3 and TRBJ2-2, with TRBD2 as a possible D gene (5 bases). CDR3 length: 15 residues. V lost 0 bases to trimming and J lost 3 bases, with 8 bases between them. Germline V gene sequence: CDR1 SGHNT, CDR2 YENEEA. The CDR3 spells CASSLEREDTGELFF. CDR3 DNA sequence: TGTGCCAGCAGCTTAGAACGGGAAGACACCGGGGAGCTGTTTTTT. The whole variable domain, filled in from reference TRBV11-3 and TRBJ2-2, reads EAGVVQSPRYKIIEKKQPVAFWCNPISGHNTLYWYLQNLGQGPELLIRYENEEAVDDSQLPKDRFSAERLKGVDSTLKIQPAELGDSAVYLCASSLEREDTGELFFGEGSRLTVL.

The CDR3, as DNA: TGTGCCAGCAGCCCCGGGACAGCGTCTACCTACGAGCAGTACTTC. As protein: CASSPGTASTYEQYF. The gene calls are TRBV5-4 and TRBJ2-7; 7 nucleotides align to TRBD1. The CDR3 is 15 residues long. Germline V CDR1 and CDR2: SGHNT, YYREEE (reference sequence). The V gene end was trimmed by 4 bases and the J gene end by 2 bases; junction bases not matched to a gene: 9.